This T cell receptor beta chain was sequenced during a study of blood T cell repertoires in COVID-19. Study context: There were acute and convalescent COVID-19 samples, and they came from the United States, Italy and Spain. T cells, B-cell-depleted T cells, or PBMCs provided the cDNA or gDNA that served as material.

Sequencing used immunoSEQ multiplex PCR; TCRdb keeps in-frame clones, though not all of them. The repertoire consists of under 300,000 clones, with almost 85% occurring once and the leading ten covering approximately 16%. Source material: PBMCs or T cells enriched from blood (not recorded which). The clonotype originates from a man aged 40-49 years who had recovered from COVID-19.

The CDR3 coding sequence is TGCGCCAGCAGCCAAGAGGAGCTAGCCCCCTACGAGCAGTACTTC. It is translated as CASSQEELAPYEQYF. This sequence joins TRBV4-1 and TRBJ2-7, with D possibly matching TRBD2 (5 bases). The germline V gene encodes CDR1 MGHRA and CDR2 YSYEKL. CDR3 length equals 15 residues. V lost 0 bases and J 2 bases, leaving 11 bases between the germline ends.